The clone carrying this TCR beta chain has a count of ten or more. The antigen is undetermined. The donors, aged about 6 to 95, were healthy Caucasians from Russia. There were at least 5.5 micrograms of total RNA extracted from every sample. A second 7 to 11 cycle PCR used barcoded and J-beta primers. TCRdb called the 5' RACE reads again in MiXCR, with one record for every CDR3 protein. The table shows more than 800,000 distinct CDR3 sequences, with about 30% occurring only once. This record belongs to a study of blood T cells in healthy people across ages. Overall study results and limits: With age, beta diversity per million T cells declined roughly linearly, significantly by over 35.

V gave up 1 base and J gave up 3 bases, with 10 bases separating them. Germline V lookup: CDR1 LGHNA, CDR2 YSLEER. The CDR3 has 14 amino acids. This receptor was identified in a woman at least 80 years old in good health. The rearrangement uses TRBV4-3 and TRBJ2-7; D possibly corresponds to TRBD1 (6 bases). The sequenced sample consisted of blood. This chain's CDR3 is CASSQGVRGYEQYF. The CDR3 DNA reads as TGCGCCAGCAGCCAAGGTGTCAGGGGCTACGAGCAGTACTTC.